The following is a T cell receptor (beta chain) sequence with its context. This clonotype was recorded a few times. It lacks a known antigen. Per-base qualities were not stored, and no clone one base away is much larger. The data originate from a study of blood T cells in healthy people across ages (dated by TCRdb to the mid-2010s). With respect to the entire study: In model experiments, roughly one uniquely barcoded TCR beta cDNA molecule per two T cells was captured by template switching. To track age-related changes in TCR beta repertoire diversity, the study relied on deep sequencing normalized with unique cDNA molecular identifiers. Two additional independent replicas of 1 million unique cDNA reads from the same blood draw were analyzed for two donors (one aged 18 to 30 and one aged 80 or older). The donors were split into four age groups: young (average 16 years), middle-aged (roughly 40), aged (over 55) and long-lived (approximately 80).

Including cysteine and phenylalanine, the CDR3 has 14 amino acids. Kept here is only the CDR3 DNA, which spans 42 bases and is read in frame from base 1. CDR1 and CDR2 are read off the germline V gene as SQVTM and ANQGSEA. V is cut back by 8 bases and J by 7 bases, with 7 bases in the junction unmatched. Systemically healthy Caucasian individuals from Russia, roughly 40 in total and aged about 6 to 95 years, were included as donors. Approximately 11 milliliters of peripheral blood were drawn from each donor into EDTA-treated Vacutainer tubes. Ficoll-Paque density-gradient centrifugation was used to isolate PBMCs, with at least 6.5 million obtained per sample. Trizol reagent was used to extract total RNA from the PBMCs, yielding at least 5.5 micrograms per sample. For every donor, an aliquot of PBMCs went through flow cytometry to measure the percentages of naive CD45RAhigh/CD27high T cells. The library relied on 5' RACE. Instrument used: Illumina HiSeq 2500. A second PCR of roughly 7 to 11 cycles was performed with a sample-barcoded 5' primer and a J-beta primer mix. Each TCR beta cDNA molecule received a unique molecular identifier from a template-switch 5' adaptor carrying 12 random nucleotides. Each sample yielded at least 3 million CDR3-containing paired-end reads. All of the RNA was converted into first-strand cDNA using the Mint cDNA synthesis kit, with a TRBC-specific oligonucleotide serving as the primer. Following uracil-DNA glycosylase treatment, a first 18-cycle PCR with universal primers M1SS and BC2_uni_R was performed on all cDNA. Per the authors' processing: For normalization, 1 million high-quality reads were randomly selected from each sample, with every read carrying a distinct molecular identifier. Reads sharing molecular identifiers were discarded rather than binned into consensus sequences. MiTCR, run with a Q25 quality threshold and the strictest error-elimination algorithm, handled CDR3 identification, clonotype clustering and error correction. A nonparametric unseen species model with Euler transformation was used to estimate a lower bound on total TCR beta diversity. TCRdb trimmed the raw reads at Q25, called clones with MiXCR and kept productive beta chains. Records with the same CDR3 protein are collapsed into one entry carrying the most frequent genes and DNA. The V and J calls and clone size come from TCRdb's table, not from the authors' own analysis. The sample records 550,000 to 650,000 distinct CDR3 sequences, about a quarter of which are singletons. The ten most abundant clones make up about 3.3% of the sample.

The paper's findings and limits, for the study overall: Estimates of total diversity from one million sequenced T cells were regarded as lower bounds and underestimates. Observed TCR beta diversity per million T cells fell roughly linearly with age, and a significant reduction was already apparent by age around 40. Donor CMV infection status was unknown, potentially confounding age-related changes in expanded clonotypes. Bulk unsorted PBMC profiling prevented conclusive comparison of naive and antigen-experienced compartments. Compared with the aged group, more naive CD4+ T cells, fewer expanded clones and increased TCR diversity were shown by the long-lived group, suggesting age selection. A strong correlation was found between observed TCR beta diversity and the percentage of naive T cells measured by flow cytometry.

A further study also used this sample, focusing on T cells of mothers and their children. In that second paper, the authors write: Nine systemically healthy Caucasian individuals, comprising three mothers and their six children, were included as donors. cDNA synthesis used all of the extracted RNA, with around 1.6 ug of RNA in each 15 ul reaction. In the second PCR, the M1S primer added sample barcodes and 2-4 random nucleotides. Each mother yielded over 8.5 million TCR beta CDR3 reads and each child 3 million or so reads. TCR recombination output is similarly shaped by thymic selection in related and unrelated pairs, with a minor effect exerted by inherited differences. Normalized repertoire overlap in related mother-child pairs was always slightly higher than in unrelated mother-child pairs, but the difference was never significant. No persistent microchimeric T cell clones were detected, at a sensitivity of roughly 93 clones per million clonotypes. To look for features that set related mother-child pairs apart from unrelated individuals, the researchers ran deep NGS to compare the TCR beta repertoires of mothers and children. The mean age was approximately 41 +/- 4 years for the mothers and roughly 10 +/- 4 years for the children. After adapter ligation was performed with NEBNext reagents, the libraries were sequenced on an Illumina HiSeq 2000 with 100+100 nt paired-end reads. To avoid cross-contamination, the mother libraries and the child libraries were prepared a month apart and sequenced in separate runs. For each donor, somewhere between roughly 450,000 and 2,200,000 distinct TCR beta clonotypes were identified. Naive TCR beta clonotypes were estimated from low-frequency clonotypes matched to each donor's FACS-determined naive share, without sorting.

Material: blood. This clonotype originated in a boy aged 2 to 10 in good health. The V gene is TRBV29-1 and the J gene is TRBJ2-1; 14 bases in the junction line up with TRBD2. The DNA sequence is given as TGCAGCTTGACTAGCGGGGGGGCCTTAAATGAGCAGTTCTTC. Its protein product is CSLTSGGALNEQFF.